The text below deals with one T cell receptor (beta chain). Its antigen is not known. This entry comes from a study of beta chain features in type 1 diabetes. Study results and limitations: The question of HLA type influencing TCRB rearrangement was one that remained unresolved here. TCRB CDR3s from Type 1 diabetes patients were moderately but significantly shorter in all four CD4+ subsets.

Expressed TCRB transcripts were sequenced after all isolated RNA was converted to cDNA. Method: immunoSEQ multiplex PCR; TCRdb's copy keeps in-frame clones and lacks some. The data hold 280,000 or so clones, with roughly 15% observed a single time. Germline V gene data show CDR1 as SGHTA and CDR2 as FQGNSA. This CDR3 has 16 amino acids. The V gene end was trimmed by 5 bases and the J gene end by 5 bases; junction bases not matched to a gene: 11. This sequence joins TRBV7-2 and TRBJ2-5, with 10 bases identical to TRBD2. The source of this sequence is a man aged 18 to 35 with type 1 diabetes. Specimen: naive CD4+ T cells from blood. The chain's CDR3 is CASSVGLAASRETQYF. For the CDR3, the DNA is TGTGCCAGCAGCGTCGGACTAGCGGCCTCCAGGGAGACCCAGTACTTC.